The source of this T cell receptor (beta chain) is a study of cytomegalovirus exposure and HLA in healthy donors. Study-level results: Later analysis showed most CMV-associated TCR beta chains appearing HLA-restricted. Relative to equally common others, HLA-associated TCR beta chains showed greater clonal expansion in a later analysis. The listing of roughly 160 TCR beta chains classed them as cytomegalovirus-associated.

Despite likely unrecorded immune exposures, the donors were nominally healthy at the time of sampling. The V gene end was trimmed by 1 base and the J gene end by 3 bases; junction bases not matched to a gene: 13. CDR3 length: 19 amino acids. Germline assignment: CDR1 LGHNA and CDR2 YNFKEQ. Use of 60 Vbeta and 13 Jbeta primers characterized the PCR. The repertoire was sequenced with immunoSEQ multiplex PCR; TCRdb's copy has only in-frame clones and lacks some. The sample holds about 130,000 clones, approximately 80% seen once. The sample holds a few counts of this clone. Its antigen is still unknown. The V and J genes are TRBV4-2 and TRBJ2-3, with 10 bases identical to TRBD2. The sequencing input was PBMCs. The sequence came from a girl under 10 years old in good health and CMV-seronegative. The CDR3 DNA follows: TGTGCCAGCAGCCAAGCCGAGAATCCAGCGGGGGGGCTTACAGATACGCAGTATTTT. Translation: CASSQAENPAGGLTDTQYF.